This T cell receptor (beta chain) was retrieved from a study of identical twins. The CDR3 extends over 15 amino acids. Trimming took 2 bases from V and 3 from J, leaving 8 bases between them. CDR1 and CDR2 from the germline V gene are MGHRA and YSYEKL. TCRdb reprocessed the 5' RACE reads with MiXCR, giving one entry per CDR3 protein. The sample has 200,000 to 300,000 distinct CDR3 sequences, approximately 7% seen once; the top ten hold roughly 3.6%. This sample was also put to use in a study of yellow fever vaccine responses in identical twins.

The chain is built from TRBV4-1 and TRBJ2-6, with a possible D match to TRBD1 (5 bases). The sequence was obtained from a woman younger than 35 in good health. Sequenced sample: memory (CD45RO+) T cells sorted from blood. The CDR3 protein is CASSQSRDGANVLTF. The CDR3 region has the DNA TGCGCCAGCAGCCAAAGCAGGGATGGGGCCAACGTCCTGACTTTC.